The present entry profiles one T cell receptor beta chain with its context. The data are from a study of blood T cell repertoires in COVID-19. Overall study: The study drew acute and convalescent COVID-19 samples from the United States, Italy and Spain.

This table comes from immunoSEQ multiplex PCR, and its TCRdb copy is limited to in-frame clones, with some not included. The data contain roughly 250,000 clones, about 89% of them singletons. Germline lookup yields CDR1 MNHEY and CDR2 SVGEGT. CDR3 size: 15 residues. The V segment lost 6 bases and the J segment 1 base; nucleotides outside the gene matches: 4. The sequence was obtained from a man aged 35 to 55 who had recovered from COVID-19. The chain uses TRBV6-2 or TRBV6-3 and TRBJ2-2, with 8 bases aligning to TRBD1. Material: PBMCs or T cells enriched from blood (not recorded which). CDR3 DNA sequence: TGTGCCAGCAGCCCGACAGGGGTGAACACCGGGGAGCTGTTTTTT. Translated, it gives CASSPTGVNTGELFF.